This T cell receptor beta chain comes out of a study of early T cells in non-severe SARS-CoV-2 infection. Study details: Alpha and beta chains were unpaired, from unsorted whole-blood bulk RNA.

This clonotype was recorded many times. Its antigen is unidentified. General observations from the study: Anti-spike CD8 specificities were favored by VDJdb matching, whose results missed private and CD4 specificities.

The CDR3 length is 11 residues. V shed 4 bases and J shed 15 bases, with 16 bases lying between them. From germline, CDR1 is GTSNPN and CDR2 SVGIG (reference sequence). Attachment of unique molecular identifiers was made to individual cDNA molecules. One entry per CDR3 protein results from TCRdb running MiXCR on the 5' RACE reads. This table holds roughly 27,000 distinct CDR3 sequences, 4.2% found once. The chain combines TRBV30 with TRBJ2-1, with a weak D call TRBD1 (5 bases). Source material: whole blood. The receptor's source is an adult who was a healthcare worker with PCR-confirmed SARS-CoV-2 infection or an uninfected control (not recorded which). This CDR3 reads CAWMGRGPLFF. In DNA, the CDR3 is TGTGCCTGGATGGGAAGGGGCCCTTTGTTCTTC.